Below, 13 T cell receptor beta chains from the same sample are listed, as sequenced in a study of T cell responses to AZD1222 COVID-19 vaccine. Method: immunoSEQ multiplex PCR; TCRdb's copy keeps in-frame clones and lacks some. Altogether about 100,000 clones are present, around 86% being singletons, with the ten largest covering around 5.1%. The source was peripheral blood, collected on day 0 of AZD1222 vaccination. These receptors came from an adult in good health.

This sequence joins TRBV19 and TRBJ1-4; no firm D call. The CDR3 covers 15 residues. Trimming removed 7 bases from V and 7 bases from J, with 19 bases in between. The germline gives CDR1 LNHDA, CDR2 SQIVND (reference sequence). The CDR3 protein is CASNPQVGVGEKLFF. Written as DNA, the CDR3 is TGTGCCAGTAACCCTCAGGTCGGGGTGGGTGAAAAACTGTTTTTT.

V usage is TRBV7-3 and J usage is TRBJ2-3; 9 bases line up with TRBD2. Germline CDR1 reads SGHTA; CDR2 reads FQGTGA. This CDR3 comprises 14 residues. V was clipped by 2 bases and J by 5 bases; unmatched bases: 2. This CDR3 is CASSLETSGDTQYF. CDR3 in DNA: TGTGCCAGCAGCTTAGAGACTAGCGGAGATACGCAGTATTTT.

The count of this clone is one. The chain links TRBV27 to TRBJ2-3; D is unclear. Germline CDR1 MNHEY, CDR2 SMNVEV (reference sequence). V was cut by 3 bases and J by 2 bases, with 9 bases left in between. The CDR3 consists of 14 residues. CDR3 loop: CASSFGRDTDTQYF. The CDR3 DNA sequence: TGTGCCAGCAGTTTCGGCAGAGACACAGATACGCAGTATTTT.

The chain has TRBV30 and TRBJ1-1; D is uncertain. This CDR3 is 13 amino acids long. From germline, CDR1 is GTSNPN and CDR2 SVGIG (reference sequence). V dropped 0 bases and J dropped 5 bases, with 10 bases sitting between them. This CDR3 reads CAWSVTLGTEAFF. CDR3 nucleotides: TGTGCCTGGAGTGTCACTCTTGGGACTGAAGCTTTCTTT.

J is TRBJ2-3 and V is TRBV15, with 14 bases aligning to TRBD2. CDR1 and CDR2 (germline): LNHNV, YYDKDF (reference sequence). This CDR3 comprises 16 residues. Trimming took 3 bases from V and 6 from J; bases not matched to a gene: 5. The CDR3 protein is CATSRTSGRAWDTQYF. The CDR3 nucleotides are TGTGCCACCAGCAGGACTAGCGGGAGGGCCTGGGATACGCAGTATTTT.

The count of this clone is one. V gene TRBV18 combines with J gene TRBJ1-1; D gene uncertain. CDR3 length: 13 residues. CDR1 and CDR2 (germline): KGHSH, LQKENI. Trimming took 0 bases from V and 2 from J, leaving 4 bases between them. The CDR3 loop reads CASSPPINTEAFF. CDR3 in DNA: TGTGCCAGCTCACCACCGATCAACACTGAAGCTTTCTTT.

This sequence joins TRBV6-5 and TRBJ1-5; unclear D gene. CDR1 is MNHEY, CDR2 SVGAGI, per germline. The CDR3 is 15 residues long. V was cut by 6 bases and J by 3 bases, with 15 bases left in between. The CDR3: CASRALHLNNQPQHF. CDR3 sequence (DNA): TGTGCCAGCAGAGCCCTACATCTAAACAATCAGCCCCAGCATTTT.

J is TRBJ1-6 and V is TRBV19, with 8 bases fitting TRBD1. The CDR3 sequence is 18 residues long. CDR1 is LNHDA, CDR2 SQIVND, per germline (reference sequence). After removal of 5 bases from V and 1 base from J, the junction contained 10 bases not matched to a gene. The CDR3 loop reads CASSPGQGRSSYNSPLHF. The CDR3 region has the DNA TGTGCCAGTAGTCCTGGACAGGGTAGGAGTTCCTATAATTCACCCCTCCACTTT.

V is TRBV18 and J is TRBJ1-5; the match to TRBD1 covers 7 bases. The germline V gene has CDR1 KGHSH and CDR2 LQKENI. The V gene end was trimmed by 3 bases and the J gene end by 1 base; junction bases not matched to a gene: 0. The CDR3 consists of 14 residues. This chain's CDR3 is CASSPGQSNQPQHF. CDR3 nucleotide sequence: TGTGCCAGCTCACCGGGACAGAGCAATCAGCCCCAGCATTTT.

The chain is built from TRBV5-4 and TRBJ1-6; D is unresolved. The CDR3 length is 15 residues. The germline gives CDR1 SGHNT, CDR2 YYREEE (reference sequence). Trimming took 5 bases from V and 8 from J, leaving 17 bases between them. The CDR3 DNA is TGTGCCAGCAGGACAACCGGGAGGAAGTATTCACCCCTCCACTTT. Its protein is CASRTTGRKYSPLHF.

The CDR3: CAWSVAGINTEAFF. The DNA of the CDR3 is TGTGCCTGGAGTGTAGCTGGGATCAACACTGAAGCTTTCTTT. The chain has TRBV30 and TRBJ1-1; unclear D gene. V dropped 0 bases and J dropped 2 bases, with 10 bases sitting between them. Germline CDR1 and CDR2: GTSNPN and SVGIG (reference sequence). The CDR3 covers 14 residues.

The gene calls are TRBV5-6 and TRBJ2-4, with D perhaps matching TRBD2 (6 bases). The CDR3 has 17 amino acids. The ends were cut back, 4 bases at V and 0 bases at J, with 17 bases in the middle. The germline V gene has CDR1 SGHDT and CDR2 YYEEEE. In DNA, the CDR3 is TGTGCCAGCAGCCTCTTAAGCGGAGGGCTAGCCAAAAACATTCAGTACTTC. This translates into CASSLLSGGLAKNIQYF.

V is TRBV9 and J is TRBJ1-5; D remains ambiguous. V lost 1 base and J lost 2, with 10 bases in between. CDR3 length equals 15 residues. The germline V gene has CDR1 SGDLS and CDR2 YYNGEE. The CDR3 DNA follows: TGTGCCAGCAGCGTATCGGGGTCCGGCAATCAGCCCCAGCATTTT. Its translation is CASSVSGSGNQPQHF.